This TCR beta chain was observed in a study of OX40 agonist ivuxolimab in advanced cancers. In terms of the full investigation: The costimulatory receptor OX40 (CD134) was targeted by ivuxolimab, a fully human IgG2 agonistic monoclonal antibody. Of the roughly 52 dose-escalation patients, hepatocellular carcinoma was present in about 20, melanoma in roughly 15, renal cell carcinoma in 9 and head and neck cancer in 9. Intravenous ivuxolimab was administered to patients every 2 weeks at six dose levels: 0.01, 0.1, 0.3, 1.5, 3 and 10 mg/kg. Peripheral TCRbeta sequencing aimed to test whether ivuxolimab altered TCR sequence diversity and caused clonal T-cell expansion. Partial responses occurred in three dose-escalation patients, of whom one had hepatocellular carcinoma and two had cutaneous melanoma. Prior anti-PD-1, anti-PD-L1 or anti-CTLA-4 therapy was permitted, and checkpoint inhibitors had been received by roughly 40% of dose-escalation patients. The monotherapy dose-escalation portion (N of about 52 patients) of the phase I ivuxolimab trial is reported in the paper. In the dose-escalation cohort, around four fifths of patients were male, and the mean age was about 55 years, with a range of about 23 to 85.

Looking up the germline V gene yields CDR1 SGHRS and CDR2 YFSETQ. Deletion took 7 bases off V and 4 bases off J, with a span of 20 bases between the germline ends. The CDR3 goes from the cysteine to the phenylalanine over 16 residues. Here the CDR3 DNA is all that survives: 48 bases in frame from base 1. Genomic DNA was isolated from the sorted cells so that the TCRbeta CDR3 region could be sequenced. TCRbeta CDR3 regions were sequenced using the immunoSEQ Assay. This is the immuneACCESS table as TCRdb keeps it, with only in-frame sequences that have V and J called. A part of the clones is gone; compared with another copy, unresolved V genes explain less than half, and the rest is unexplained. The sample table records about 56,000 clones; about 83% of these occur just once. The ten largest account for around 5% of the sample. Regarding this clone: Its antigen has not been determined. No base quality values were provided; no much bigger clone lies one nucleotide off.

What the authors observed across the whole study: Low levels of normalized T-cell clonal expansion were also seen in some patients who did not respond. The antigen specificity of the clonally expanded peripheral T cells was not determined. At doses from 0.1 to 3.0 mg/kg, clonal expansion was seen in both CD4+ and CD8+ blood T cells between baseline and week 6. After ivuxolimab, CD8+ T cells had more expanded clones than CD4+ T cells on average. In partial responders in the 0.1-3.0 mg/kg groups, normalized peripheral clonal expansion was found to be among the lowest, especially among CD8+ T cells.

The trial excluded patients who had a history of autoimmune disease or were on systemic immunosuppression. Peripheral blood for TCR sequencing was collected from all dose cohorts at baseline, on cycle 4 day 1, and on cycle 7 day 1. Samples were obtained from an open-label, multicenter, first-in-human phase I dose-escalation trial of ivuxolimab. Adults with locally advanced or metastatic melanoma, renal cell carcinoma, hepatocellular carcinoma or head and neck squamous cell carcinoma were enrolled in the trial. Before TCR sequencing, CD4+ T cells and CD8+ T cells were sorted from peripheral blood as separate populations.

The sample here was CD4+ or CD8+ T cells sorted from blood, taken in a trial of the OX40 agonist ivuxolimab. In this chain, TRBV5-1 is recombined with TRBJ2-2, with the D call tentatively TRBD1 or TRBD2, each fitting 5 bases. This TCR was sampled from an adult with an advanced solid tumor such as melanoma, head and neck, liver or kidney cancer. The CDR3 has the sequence CASGHQGARGTGELFF. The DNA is TGCGCCAGCGGTCACCAGGGCGCTCGGGGCACCGGGGAGCTGTTTTTT.